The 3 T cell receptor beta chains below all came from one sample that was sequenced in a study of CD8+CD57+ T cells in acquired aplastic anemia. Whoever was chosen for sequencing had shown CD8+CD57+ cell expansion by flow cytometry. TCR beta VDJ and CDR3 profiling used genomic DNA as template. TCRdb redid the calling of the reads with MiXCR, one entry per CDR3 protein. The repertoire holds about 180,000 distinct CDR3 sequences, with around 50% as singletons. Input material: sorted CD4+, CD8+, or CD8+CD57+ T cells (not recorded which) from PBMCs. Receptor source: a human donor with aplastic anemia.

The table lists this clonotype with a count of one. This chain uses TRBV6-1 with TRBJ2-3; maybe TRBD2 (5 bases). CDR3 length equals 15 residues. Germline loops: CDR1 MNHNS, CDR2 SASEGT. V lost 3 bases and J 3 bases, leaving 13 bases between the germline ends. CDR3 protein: CASSDGRAETDTQYF. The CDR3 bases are TGTGCCAGCAGTGATGGGCGGGCCGAAACAGATACGCAGTATTTT.

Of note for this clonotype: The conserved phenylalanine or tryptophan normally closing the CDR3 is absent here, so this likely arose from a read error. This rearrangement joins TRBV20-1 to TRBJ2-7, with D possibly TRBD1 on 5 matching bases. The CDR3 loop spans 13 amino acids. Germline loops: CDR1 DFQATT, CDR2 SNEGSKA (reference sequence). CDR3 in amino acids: CSASGRVDYGQYL. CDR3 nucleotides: TGCAGTGCTAGTGGCAGGGTTGATTACGGGCAGTACCTC.

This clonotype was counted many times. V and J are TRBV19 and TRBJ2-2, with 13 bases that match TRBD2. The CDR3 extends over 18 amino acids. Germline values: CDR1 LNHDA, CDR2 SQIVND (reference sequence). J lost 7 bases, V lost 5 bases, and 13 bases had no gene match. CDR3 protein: CASSPRTGLAGVVGELFF. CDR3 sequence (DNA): TGTGCCAGTAGTCCCCGAACCGGACTAGCGGGGGTGGTCGGGGAGCTGTTTTTT. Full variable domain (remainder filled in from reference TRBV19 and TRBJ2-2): DGGITQSPKYLFRKEGQNVTLSCEQNLNHDAMYWYRQDPGQGLRLIYYSQIVNDFQKGDIAEGYSVSREKKESFPLTVTSAQKNPTAFYLCASSPRTGLAGVVGELFFGEGSRLTVL.